The 28 T cell receptor beta chains below all came from one sample that was sequenced in a study of metastatic and nonmetastatic thyroid tumors. From the PCR reads, TCRdb re-called clones with MiXCR. This repertoire shows tens of thousands of clones, about a third found once; its top ten account for 29%. Thyroid surgery was performed in patients who had received no treatment beforehand. Sequenced: tumor tissue. These receptor sequences come from a female donor with papillary thyroid cancer or a benign thyroid nodule (not recorded which). Some clones in this sample may be carry-over from other donors' samples.

This chain connects TRBV11-3 to TRBJ2-2; D is possibly TRBD1 (6 bases). The CDR3 runs to 20 residues. CDR1 and CDR2 (germline): SGHNT, YENEEA. The V end was cut by 2 bases, the J end by 2 bases, with 24 bases between. CDR3 region: CASSLLSPQGRNRNTGELFF. The CDR3 DNA is TGTGCCAGCAGCTTACTGTCCCCCCAGGGGCGGAATCGAAACACCGGGGAGCTGTTTTTT.

There are a few counts of this clone. The rearrangement links TRBV6-1 to TRBJ2-2; TRBD2 agrees at 10 bases. The CDR3 sequence is 16 residues long. CDR1 and CDR2 (germline): MNHNS, SASEGT. Trimming took 7 bases from V and 4 from J; bases not matched to a gene: 9. CDR3 region: CASKAGASGSTGELFF. The CDR3 DNA follows: TGTGCCAGCAAGGCCGGGGCTAGCGGGAGCACCGGGGAGCTGTTTTTT.

This clone came up many times. This chain connects TRBV2 to TRBJ2-7; the match to TRBD2 covers 10 bases. Germline assignment: CDR1 SNHLY and CDR2 FYNNEI. V gave up 3 bases and J gave up 0 bases; unmatched junction bases: 2. CDR3 length: 15 residues. This CDR3 is CASSEASGSSYEQYF. CDR3 bases: TGTGCCAGCAGTGAGGCTAGCGGGAGCTCCTACGAGCAGTACTTC.

This clone was counted between two and nine times. The J gene is TRBJ2-2, the V gene TRBV6-2 or TRBV6-3, with 10 positions matching TRBD1. The germline CDR1 and CDR2 sequences are MNHEY and SVGEGT. V gave up 8 bases and J gave up 4 bases; unmatched junction bases: 1. This CDR3 has 13 residues. Written as DNA, the CDR3 is TGTGCCAGCCGGACAGGGGGCACCGGGGAGCTGTTTTTT. It is translated as CASRTGGTGELFF.

The chain has TRBV20-1 and TRBJ2-7; tentative D call: TRBD2 (6 bases). From germline, CDR1 is DFQATT and CDR2 SNEGSKA (reference sequence). The CDR3 runs to 14 residues. Trimming took off 1 base at V and 0 bases at J, with 10 bases between the two ends. The CDR3 here is CSARGDGGSYEQYF. Here the CDR3 DNA reads TGCAGTGCTAGAGGGGACGGGGGCTCCTACGAGCAGTACTTC.

This clone was observed a handful of times. J is TRBJ1-5 and V is TRBV13; D is undetermined. V was cut by 5 bases and J by 4 bases, with 6 bases left in between. The CDR3 is 12 residues long. Germline CDR1 and CDR2: PRHDT and FYEKMQ (reference sequence). CDR3 sequence: CASSNRNQPQHF. The CDR3 nucleotides read TGTGCCAGCAGCAACCGGAATCAGCCCCAGCATTTT.

The chain combines TRBV11-1 with TRBJ2-3, with TRBD2 matching over 9 bases. The CDR3 is 15 residues long. Looked up from germline, CDR1 is SGHAT and CDR2 is FQDESV (reference sequence). With V trimmed by 5 bases and J by 4 bases, 7 bases remained unmatched. CDR3 coding DNA: TGTGCCAGCAGCCGAAATAGCGGGAGCTCAGATACGCAGTATTTT. Its protein product is CASSRNSGSSDTQYF.

In this sample, this clone turned up a few times. V is TRBV27 and J is TRBJ1-1, with D possibly being TRBD1 (6 bases). Germline-derived CDR1 and CDR2 are MNHEY and SMNVEV (reference sequence). The CDR3 has 17 amino acids. V lost 0 bases and J 4 bases, leaving 18 bases between the germline ends. CDR3 DNA sequence: TGTGCCAGCAGTTTATCGATATTGGGGGCGAGGGGCACTGAAGCTTTCTTT. Protein sequence: CASSLSILGARGTEAFF.

This clone occurred a few times. The V and J genes are TRBV28 and TRBJ2-7; 8 bases are a match to TRBD2. Germline V gene lookup returns CDR1 MDHEN and CDR2 SYDVKM. This CDR3 region has 14 residues. The junction had 7 bases not matched to a gene; V was cut back by 3 bases and J by 6 bases. CDR3 sequence (DNA): TGTGCCAGCAGTTTGTCAGCGGGAGTGCGCGAGCAGTACTTC. Its protein product is CASSLSAGVREQYF.

This chain links TRBV7-8 with TRBJ2-7; TRBD2 is a possible D gene (5 bases). Germline V gene lookup returns CDR1 SGHVS and CDR2 FQNEAQ. Deletions cut 6 bases from V and 2 bases from J, with 11 bases between. CDR3 length: 13 residues. CDR3 amino acids: CASSGGRTYEQYF. The CDR3 DNA reads as TGTGCCAGCAGTGGAGGTCGGACCTACGAGCAGTACTTC. Variable domain in full (rest from reference TRBV7-8 and TRBJ2-7): GAGVSQSPRYKVAKRGQDVALRCDPISGHVSLFWYQQALGQGPEFLTYFQNEAQLDKSGLPSDRFFAERPEGSVSTLKIQRTQQEDSAVYLCASSGGRTYEQYFGPGTRLTVT.

The chain couples TRBV4-3 to TRBJ1-6; D is ambiguous. The CDR3 runs 15 residues. Germline lookup yields CDR1 LGHNA and CDR2 YSLEER. Between the trimmed V and J ends, which lost 0 bases and 9 bases, there was a span of 12 bases. The CDR3 nucleotides are TGCGCCAGCAGCCAAGATCCGCAGGTTGTTTCACCCCTCCACTTT. Encoded protein: CASSQDPQVVSPLHF.

This clone was seen more than once but under ten times. The chain combines TRBV6-1 with TRBJ1-2; 7 bases fit TRBD1. CDR3 length equals 15 residues. Germline V gene sequence: CDR1 MNHNS, CDR2 SASEGT. The V and J ends lost 6 bases and 5 bases, in that order; junction bases with no gene match: 12. CDR3 coding DNA: TGTGCCAGCAGGATTTTTACCGGGACAGAGTATGGCTACACCTTC. Its protein product is CASRIFTGTEYGYTF.

V and J are TRBV5-1 and TRBJ2-5; 9 positions match TRBD1. V dropped 4 bases and J dropped 5; count of bases not matched to a gene: 9. Germline CDR1 SGHRS, CDR2 YFSETQ. The length of the CDR3 is 15 residues. CDR3 coding DNA: TGCGCCAGCAGCCTTATGGGACAGGGACGGGAGACCCAGTACTTC. Residues: CASSLMGQGRETQYF.

The V call is TRBV7-2, the J call TRBJ2-7; the D gene is possibly TRBD1 (6 bases). Per the germline V gene, CDR1 is SGHTA and CDR2 is FQGNSA. The CDR3 consists of 15 residues. V lost 0 bases and J lost 2, with 11 bases in between. CDR3 DNA: TGTGCCAGCAGCTTAGCGGGCAGGGGTACCTACGAGCAGTACTTC. It yields the protein CASSLAGRGTYEQYF.

J is TRBJ2-7 and V is TRBV6-1; TRBD1 matches at 7 bases. The V gene end was trimmed by 5 bases and the J gene end by 6 bases; junction bases not matched to a gene: 10. The CDR3 has 14 residues. Germline CDR1 MNHNS, CDR2 SASEGT. The CDR3 sequence: CASSRTGVASEQYF. CDR3 DNA sequence: TGTGCCAGCAGTCGAACAGGGGTGGCAAGCGAGCAGTACTTC.

V gene TRBV20-1 combines with J gene TRBJ1-5, with 9 bases fitting TRBD1. The V segment lost 5 bases and the J segment 3 bases; nucleotides outside the gene matches: 5. Germline V lookup: CDR1 DFQATT, CDR2 SNEGSKA (reference sequence). The CDR3 extends over 14 amino acids. CDR3 in DNA: TGCAGTGCTCCCGACAGGGGGTCCAATCAGCCCCAGCATTTT. Its translation: CSAPDRGSNQPQHF.

The rearrangement uses TRBV12-3 or TRBV12-4 and TRBJ2-2; 9 bases agree with TRBD1. The CDR3 loop spans 15 amino acids. J lost 5 bases, V lost 3 bases, and 4 bases had no gene match. CDR3 in DNA: TGTGCCAGCAGTTTCCGGACAGGGGATACCGGGGAGCTGTTTTTT. It specifies CASSFRTGDTGELFF.

CDR3 sequence (DNA): TGTGCCAGCAGCCTTGGGAACACAGATACGCAGTATTTT. It yields the protein CASSLGNTDTQYF. The chain carries TRBV3-1 and TRBJ2-3, with D uncertain. The V and J ends lost 4 bases and 2 bases respectively, with 7 bases between them. This CDR3 has 13 residues. Germline assignment: CDR1 LGHDT and CDR2 YNNKEL (reference sequence).

The chain couples TRBV5-1 to TRBJ2-3; D uncertain. Trimming pared 2 bases from V and 7 bases from J, leaving 17 bases between. CDR3 length equals 15 residues. Germline CDR1 and CDR2: SGHRS and YFSETQ. The DNA for the CDR3 is TGCGCCAGCAGCTTAGGTTGGGGTTCCATGAATACGCAGTATTTT. Encoded protein: CASSLGWGSMNTQYF.

V usage is TRBV7-2 and J usage is TRBJ2-3, with unresolved D. This CDR3 contains 13 residues. Germline lookup yields CDR1 SGHTA and CDR2 FQGNSA. With 3 bases removed from V and 2 bases from J, the gap between germline ends came to 6 bases. Here the CDR3 DNA reads TGTGCCAGCAGCTTCGGAGCCACAGATACGCAGTATTTT. Protein: CASSFGATDTQYF.

Comment on this clone: At one end the junction does not follow the germline gene, possibly because of a read error. The chain couples TRBV6-1 to TRBJ2-3; D is perhaps TRBD2 (6 bases). Germline loops: CDR1 MNHNS, CDR2 SASEGT. The CDR3 sequence is 16 residues long. In DNA, the CDR3 is TGTGCCAGCAGTAGGCGTGTTAAAACTAGCATAGATACGCAGTATTTT. Its protein is CASSRRVKTSIDTQYF.

This chain connects TRBV5-1 to TRBJ2-3, with D possibly matching TRBD2 (6 bases). CDR1 is SGHRS, CDR2 YFSETQ, per germline. The CDR3 is 13 residues long. V lost 4 bases and J lost 5, with 11 bases in between. The CDR3 sequence is CASSRGGGDTQYF. The CDR3 region has the DNA TGCGCCAGCAGCCGGGGAGGAGGAGATACGCAGTATTTT.

The chain links TRBV7-2 to TRBJ1-2; D gene ambiguous. The CDR3 extends over 15 amino acids. The germline V gene encodes CDR1 SGHTA and CDR2 FQGNSA. The V and J ends lost 5 bases and 3 bases respectively, with 16 bases between them. CDR3 in amino acids: CASSPAGSEYYGYTF. CDR3 DNA sequence: TGTGCCAGCAGCCCAGCGGGCAGTGAGTACTATGGCTACACCTTC.

The sample holds a few counts of this clone. V usage is TRBV28 and J usage is TRBJ1-2; the D gene is possibly TRBD1 (5 bases). The CDR3 has 16 amino acids. CDR1 is MDHEN, CDR2 SYDVKM, per germline. V was clipped by 1 base and J by 4 bases, with 16 bases between them. CDR3 in DNA: TGTGCCAGCAGTTTATCCCTGCTCAGGGTAGGCTATGGCTACACCTTC. Translation gives CASSLSLLRVGYGYTF.

This clone came up a few times. The V and J genes are TRBV9 and TRBJ2-7, with D maybe TRBD2 (6 bases). The CDR3 length is 15 residues. Germline V gives CDR1 SGDLS, CDR2 YYNGEE. The germline V and J ends were trimmed by 0 bases and 3 bases, with 13 bases remaining between them. CDR3 loop: CASSVGPAGRYEQYF. The CDR3 DNA follows: TGTGCCAGCAGCGTAGGGCCGGCGGGGCGCTACGAGCAGTACTTC. The variable domain in full, with the rest retrieved from reference TRBV9 and TRBJ2-7, is DSGVTQTPKHLITATGQRVTLRCSPRSGDLSVYWYQQSLDQGLQFLIQYYNGEERAKGNILERFSAQQFPDLHSELNLSSLELGDSALYFCASSVGPAGRYEQYFGPGTRLTVT.

The gene calls are TRBV11-2 and TRBJ2-3; D not certain. Germline V gene sequence: CDR1 SGHAT, CDR2 FQNNGV. V gave up 3 bases and J gave up 6 bases, with 10 bases separating them. This CDR3 has 13 amino acids. The CDR3 protein is CASSFGVGDTQYF. The CDR3 region has the DNA TGTGCCAGCAGCTTTGGGGTCGGGGATACGCAGTATTTT.

This clone turned up a few times. J is TRBJ2-2 and V is TRBV6-1, with D tentatively TRBD2 (6 bases). CDR1 is MNHNS and CDR2 is SASEGT in the germline V gene. This CDR3 is built from 16 residues. Trimming took 6 bases from V and 1 from J, leaving 15 bases between them. The CDR3 region has the DNA TGTGCCAGCAGAGGACCGGGACTCCTGAACACCGGGGAGCTGTTTTTT. Protein: CASRGPGLLNTGELFF.

The chain uses TRBV28 and TRBJ1-6; D ambiguous. Germline CDR1 and CDR2: MDHEN and SYDVKM. The CDR3 totals 13 residues. The CDR3 loop reads CPHPRFSYSPLHF. Written as DNA, the CDR3 is TGTCCTCACCCCAGGTTCTCTTATTCACCCCTCCACTTT.